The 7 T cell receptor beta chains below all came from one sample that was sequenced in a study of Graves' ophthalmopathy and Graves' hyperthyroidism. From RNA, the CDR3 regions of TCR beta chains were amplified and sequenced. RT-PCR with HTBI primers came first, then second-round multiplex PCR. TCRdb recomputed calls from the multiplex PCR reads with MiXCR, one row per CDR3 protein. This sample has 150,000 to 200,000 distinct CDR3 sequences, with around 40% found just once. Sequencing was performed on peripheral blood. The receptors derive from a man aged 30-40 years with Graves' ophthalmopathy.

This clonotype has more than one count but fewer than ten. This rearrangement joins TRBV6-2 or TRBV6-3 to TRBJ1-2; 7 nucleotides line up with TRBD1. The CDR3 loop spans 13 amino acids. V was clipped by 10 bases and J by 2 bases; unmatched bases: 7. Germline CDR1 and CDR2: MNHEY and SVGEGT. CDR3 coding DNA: TGTGCCACCTCGGGACAGAACAACTATGGCTACACCTTC. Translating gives CATSGQNNYGYTF.

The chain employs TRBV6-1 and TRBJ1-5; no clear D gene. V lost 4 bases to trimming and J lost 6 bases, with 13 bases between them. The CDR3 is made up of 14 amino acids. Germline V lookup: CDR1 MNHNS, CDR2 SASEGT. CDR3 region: CASSVLGFSQPQHF. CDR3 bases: TGTGCCAGCAGTGTATTAGGGTTTAGTCAGCCCCAGCATTTT.

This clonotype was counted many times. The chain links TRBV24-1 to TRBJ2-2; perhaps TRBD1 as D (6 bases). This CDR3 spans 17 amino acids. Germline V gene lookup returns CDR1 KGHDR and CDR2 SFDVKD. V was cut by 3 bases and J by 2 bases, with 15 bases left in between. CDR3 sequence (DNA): TGTGCCACCAGTGATCGCCCTAAGACAGGAAACACCGGGGAGCTGTTTTTT. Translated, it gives CATSDRPKTGNTGELFF.

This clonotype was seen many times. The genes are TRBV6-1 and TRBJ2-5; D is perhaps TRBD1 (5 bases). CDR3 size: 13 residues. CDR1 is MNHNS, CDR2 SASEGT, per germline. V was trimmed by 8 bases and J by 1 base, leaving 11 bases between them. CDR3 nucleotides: TGTGCCAGCGCCAGGGTTGGCCAAGAGACCCAGTACTTC. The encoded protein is CASARVGQETQYF.

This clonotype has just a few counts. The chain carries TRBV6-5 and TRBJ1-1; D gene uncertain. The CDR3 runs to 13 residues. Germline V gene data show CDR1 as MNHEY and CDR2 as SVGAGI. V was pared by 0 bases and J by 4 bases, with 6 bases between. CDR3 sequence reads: CASSYSAGTEAFF. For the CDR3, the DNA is TGTGCCAGCAGTTACTCGGCGGGCACTGAAGCTTTCTTT.

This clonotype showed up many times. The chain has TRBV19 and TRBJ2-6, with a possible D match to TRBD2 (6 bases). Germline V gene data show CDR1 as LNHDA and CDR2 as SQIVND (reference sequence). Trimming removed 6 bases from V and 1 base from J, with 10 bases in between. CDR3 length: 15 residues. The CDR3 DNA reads TGTGCCAGTAGGGGACTTGAGTCTGGGGCCAACGTCCTGACTTTC. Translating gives CASRGLESGANVLTF.

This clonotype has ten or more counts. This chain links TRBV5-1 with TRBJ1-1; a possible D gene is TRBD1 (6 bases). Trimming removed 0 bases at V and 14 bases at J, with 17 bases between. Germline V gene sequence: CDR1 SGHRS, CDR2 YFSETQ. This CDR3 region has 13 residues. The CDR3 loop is CASSLAQNRAGFF. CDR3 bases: TGCGCCAGCAGCTTGGCCCAGAACAGGGCGGGATTCTTT. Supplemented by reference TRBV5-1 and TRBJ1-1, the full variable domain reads KAGVTQTPRYLIKTRGQQVTLSCSPISGHRSVSWYQQTPGQGLQFLFEYFSETQRNKGNFPGRFSGRQFSNSRSEMNVSTLELGDSALYLCASSLAQNRAGFFGQGTRLTVV.